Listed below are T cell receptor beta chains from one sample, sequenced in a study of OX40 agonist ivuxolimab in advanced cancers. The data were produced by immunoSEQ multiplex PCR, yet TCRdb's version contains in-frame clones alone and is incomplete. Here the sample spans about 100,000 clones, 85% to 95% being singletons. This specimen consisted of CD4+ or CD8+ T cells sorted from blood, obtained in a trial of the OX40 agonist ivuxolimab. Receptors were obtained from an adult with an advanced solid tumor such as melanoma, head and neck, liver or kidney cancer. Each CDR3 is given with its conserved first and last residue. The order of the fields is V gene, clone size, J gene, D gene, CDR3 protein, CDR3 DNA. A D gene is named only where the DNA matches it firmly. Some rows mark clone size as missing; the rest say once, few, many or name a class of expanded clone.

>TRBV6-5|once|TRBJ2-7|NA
CASRHGRLSYEQYF
TGTGCCAGCAGACACGGACGTCTTTCCTACGAGCAGTACTTC
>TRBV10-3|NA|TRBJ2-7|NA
CAISESLGSHEQYF
TGTGCCATCAGTGAGTCATTAGGGTCCCACGAGCAGTACTTC
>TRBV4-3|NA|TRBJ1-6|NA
CASSQDSPGAGYNSPLHF
TGCGCCAGCAGCCAAGATTCTCCGGGGGCCGGCTATAATTCACCCCTCCACTTT
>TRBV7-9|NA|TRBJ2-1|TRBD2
CASSPGGLSRNEQFF
TGTGCCAGCAGCCCGGGGGGGCTGAGTCGGAATGAGCAGTTCTTC
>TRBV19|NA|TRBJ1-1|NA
CASSRRIGASLNTEAFF
TGTGCCAGTAGCCGTAGAATTGGGGCTTCGTTGAACACTGAAGCTTTCTTT
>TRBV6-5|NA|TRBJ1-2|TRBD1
CASSSTGGFSDGYTF
TGTGCCAGCAGTTCGACAGGGGGCTTTTCAGATGGCTACACCTTC
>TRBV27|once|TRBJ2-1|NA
CASGPRQERNEQFF
TGTGCCAGCGGACCCCGACAGGAGAGGAATGAGCAGTTCTTC
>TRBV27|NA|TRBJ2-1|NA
CASSFGGILNEQFF
TGTGCCAGCAGTTTTGGCGGGATCTTGAATGAGCAGTTCTTC
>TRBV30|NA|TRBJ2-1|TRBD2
CAWNPGLGSYNEQFF
TGTGCCTGGAACCCGGGACTAGGCTCCTACAATGAGCAGTTCTTC
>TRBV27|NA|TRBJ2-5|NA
CASSSSGLEYF
TGTGCCAGCAGTTCCTCAGGGTTGGAGTACTTC
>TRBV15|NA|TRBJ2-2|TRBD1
CATQPGQGFRTGELFF
TGTGCCACTCAGCCGGGACAGGGGTTCCGTACCGGGGAGCTGTTTTTT
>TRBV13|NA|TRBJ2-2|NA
CASSSLLDPGELFF
TGTGCCAGCAGCTCTCTATTGGATCCCGGGGAGCTGTTTTTT
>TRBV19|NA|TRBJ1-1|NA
CASSTPRGYRNTEAFF
TGTGCCAGTAGTACTCCCCGGGGTTACAGGAACACTGAAGCTTTCTTT
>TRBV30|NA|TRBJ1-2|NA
CAWSAPGPPYGYTF
TGTGCCTGGAGTGCTCCCGGGCCTCCCTATGGCTACACCTTC
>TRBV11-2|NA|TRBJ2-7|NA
CASSLEQDYEQYF
TGTGCCAGCAGCTTAGAACAGGACTACGAGCAGTACTTC
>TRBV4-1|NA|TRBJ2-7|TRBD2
CASSQFSGSEQYF
TGCGCCAGCAGCCAGTTTAGCGGGAGTGAGCAGTACTTC
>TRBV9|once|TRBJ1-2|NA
CASSGVAGYTF
TGTGCCAGCAGCGGAGTAGCCGGCTACACCTTC
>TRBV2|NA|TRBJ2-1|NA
CASSTALSYNEQFF
TGTGCCAGCAGTACGGCCTTATCCTACAATGAGCAGTTCTTC
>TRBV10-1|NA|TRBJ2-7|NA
CASSRDLQGGKNEQYF
TGCGCCAGCAGTCGGGACTTACAGGGAGGAAAAAACGAGCAGTACTTC
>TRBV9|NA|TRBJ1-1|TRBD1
CASSVRDRLTFF
TGTGCCAGCAGCGTAAGGGACAGACTTACTTTCTTT
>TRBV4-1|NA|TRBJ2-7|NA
CASSQEWLDYEQYF
TGCGCCAGCAGCCAAGAATGGCTAGACTACGAGCAGTACTTC
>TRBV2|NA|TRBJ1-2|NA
CASIIGLSYTF
TGTGCCAGCATAATAGGGCTTAGCTACACCTTC
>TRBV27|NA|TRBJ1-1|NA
CASSFGGNTEAFF
TGTGCCAGCAGTTTCGGAGGGAACACTGAAGCTTTCTTT
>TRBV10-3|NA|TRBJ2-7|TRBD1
CAISGMDRGIHEQYF
TGTGCCATCAGTGGCATGGACAGGGGTATCCACGAGCAGTACTTC
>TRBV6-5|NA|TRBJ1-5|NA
CASSYLGSNQPQHF
TGTGCCAGCAGTTACTTGGGTAGCAATCAGCCCCAGCATTTT
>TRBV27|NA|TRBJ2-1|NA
CASMRSFYNEQFF
TGTGCCAGCATGAGGAGTTTCTACAATGAGCAGTTCTTC
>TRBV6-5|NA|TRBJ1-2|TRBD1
CASSYQTGTGDGYTF
TGTGCCAGCAGTTACCAAACCGGGACAGGGGATGGCTACACCTTC
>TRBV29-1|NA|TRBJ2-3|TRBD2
CSVSASGRAGDTQYF
TGCAGCGTTTCAGCTAGCGGGAGGGCGGGGGATACGCAGTATTTT
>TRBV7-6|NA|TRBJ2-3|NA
CASSLVPVRTDTQYF
TGTGCCAGCAGCTTAGTTCCAGTTAGGACAGATACGCAGTATTTT
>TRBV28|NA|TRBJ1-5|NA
CASSLSGYANQPQHF
TGTGCCAGCAGTTTATCCGGGTATGCCAATCAGCCCCAGCATTTT
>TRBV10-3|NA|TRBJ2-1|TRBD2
CAISGTTSGSGNEQFF
TGTGCCATCAGTGGGACTACTAGCGGGAGTGGCAATGAGCAGTTCTTC
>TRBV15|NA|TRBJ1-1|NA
CATSRDLGWENTEAFF
TGTGCCACCAGCAGAGATCTCGGGTGGGAGAACACTGAAGCTTTCTTT
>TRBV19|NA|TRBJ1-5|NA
CASSIRGSNQPQHF
TGTGCCAGTAGTATTCGAGGGTCCAATCAGCCCCAGCATTTT